This TCR beta chain is drawn from a study of T cell responses to AZD1222 COVID-19 vaccine. Findings and limits, study-wide: In a largely white British group with more females than males, clonal diversity was possibly underestimated.

TCRdb keeps only in-frame clones here, not all; method: immunoSEQ multiplex PCR. The profile covers 100,000 to 150,000 clones, with 90% appearing a single time and approximately 4.5% taken by the ten largest. Germline-derived CDR1 and CDR2 are SNHLY and FYNNEI. The CDR3 covers 14 residues. V trimming: 4 bases; J trimming: 7 bases; junction bases outside the gene matches: 6. As regards this clone: Its antigen is unknown.

The gene calls are TRBV2 and TRBJ1-4; TRBD1 agrees at 7 bases. Sequencing was performed on peripheral blood, taken on day 0 of MenACWY control vaccination. This TCR derives from an adult in good health. In DNA form, the CDR3 reads TGTGCCAGCAGTGTTGGCAGGGGGGGTGAAAAACTGTTTTTT. Residues: CASSVGRGGEKLFF.